This T cell receptor (beta chain) came from a study of PD-L1 blockade in urothelial cancer. On the study more broadly: Males with bladder-origin urothelial cancer constituted about 85% of the roughly 30 patients. Across blood samples, T cells had a median count of 141,255.

Time point noted: peripheral blood 6 weeks after treatment start. Samples were collected from each patient before treatment and during treatment. Each patient gave between 1 and 8 of them in total. Some clones are missing from TCRdb's copy, which holds only in-frame ones; the method was immunoSEQ multiplex PCR. The profile shows 25,000 to 30,000 clones, roughly 80% of them singletons. Germline V CDR1 and CDR2: SGHAT, FQNNGV. The CDR3 is made up of 17 amino acids. V was pared by 4 bases and J by 2 bases, with 21 bases between. V is TRBV11-2 and J is TRBJ2-7; D gene unclear. The material was PBMCs, obtained around atezolizumab (anti-PD-L1) treatment. The receptor was isolated from a man in his sixties or seventies with urothelial cancer. The DNA for the CDR3 is TGTGCCAGCAGCTCTCAGCTGAGCTCCCAAGCGACCTACGAGCAGTACTTC. Translation gives CASSSQLSSQATYEQYF.